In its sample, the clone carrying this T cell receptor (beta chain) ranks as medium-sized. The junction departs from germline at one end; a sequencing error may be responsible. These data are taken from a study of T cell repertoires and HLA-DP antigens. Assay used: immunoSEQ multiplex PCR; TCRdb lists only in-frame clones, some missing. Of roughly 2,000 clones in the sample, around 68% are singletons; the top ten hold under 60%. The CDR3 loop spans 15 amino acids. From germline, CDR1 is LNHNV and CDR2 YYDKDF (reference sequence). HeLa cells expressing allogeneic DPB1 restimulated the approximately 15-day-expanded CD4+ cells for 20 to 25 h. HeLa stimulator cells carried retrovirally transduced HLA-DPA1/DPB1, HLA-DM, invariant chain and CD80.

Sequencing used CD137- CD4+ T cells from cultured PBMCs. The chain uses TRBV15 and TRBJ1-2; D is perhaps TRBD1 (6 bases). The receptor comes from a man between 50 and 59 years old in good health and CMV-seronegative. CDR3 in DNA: TGTGCCACCAGCAAGGGGGGGCGAGAAGACTACGGCTACACCTTC. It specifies CATSKGGREDYGYTF.